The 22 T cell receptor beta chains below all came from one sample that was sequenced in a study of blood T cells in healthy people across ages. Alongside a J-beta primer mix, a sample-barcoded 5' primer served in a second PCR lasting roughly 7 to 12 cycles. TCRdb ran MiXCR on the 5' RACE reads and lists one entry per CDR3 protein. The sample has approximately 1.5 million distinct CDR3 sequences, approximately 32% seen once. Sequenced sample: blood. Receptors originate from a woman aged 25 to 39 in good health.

DNA of the CDR3: TGCAGTGCTCTGACTACCAATGAGCAGTTCTTC. Its protein is CSALTTNEQFF. This sequence joins TRBV20-1 and TRBJ2-1, with D possibly matching TRBD2 (5 bases). Germline CDR1 DFQATT, CDR2 SNEGSKA (reference sequence). The CDR3 covers 11 residues. V was pared by 5 bases and J by 6 bases, with 8 bases between.

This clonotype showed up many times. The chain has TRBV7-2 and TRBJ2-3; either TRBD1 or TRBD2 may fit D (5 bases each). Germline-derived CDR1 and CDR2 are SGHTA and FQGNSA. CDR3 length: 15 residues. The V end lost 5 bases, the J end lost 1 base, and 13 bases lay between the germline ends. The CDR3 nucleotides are TGTGCCAGCAGCCAGTCCCGGGACCGCACAGATACGCAGTATTTT. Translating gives CASSQSRDRTDTQYF.

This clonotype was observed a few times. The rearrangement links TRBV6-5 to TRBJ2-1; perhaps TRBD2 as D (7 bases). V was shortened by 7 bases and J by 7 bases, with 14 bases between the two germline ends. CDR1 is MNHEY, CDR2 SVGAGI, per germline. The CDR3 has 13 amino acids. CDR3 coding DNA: TGTGCCAGCACCCCGGGGAGGGGGAATGAGCAGTTCTTC. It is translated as CASTPGRGNEQFF.

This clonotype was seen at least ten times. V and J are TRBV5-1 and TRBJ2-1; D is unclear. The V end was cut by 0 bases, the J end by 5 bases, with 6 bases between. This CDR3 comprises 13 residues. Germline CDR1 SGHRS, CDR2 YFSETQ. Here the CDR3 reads CASSLDQHNEQFF. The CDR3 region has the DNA TGCGCCAGCAGCTTGGACCAACACAATGAGCAGTTCTTC.

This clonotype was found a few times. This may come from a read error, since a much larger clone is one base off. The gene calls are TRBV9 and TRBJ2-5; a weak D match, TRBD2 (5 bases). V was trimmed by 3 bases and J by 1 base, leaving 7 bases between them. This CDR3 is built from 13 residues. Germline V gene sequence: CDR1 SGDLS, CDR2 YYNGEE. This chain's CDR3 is CASSAGFQETQYF. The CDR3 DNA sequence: TGTGCCAGCAGCGCGGGATTCCAAGAGACCCAGTACTTC.

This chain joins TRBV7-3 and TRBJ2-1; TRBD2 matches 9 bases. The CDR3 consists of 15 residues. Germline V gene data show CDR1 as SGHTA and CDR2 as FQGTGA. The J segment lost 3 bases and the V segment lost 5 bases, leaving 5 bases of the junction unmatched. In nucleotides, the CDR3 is TGTGCCAGCAGCATTAGCGGGAGCATCTACAATGAGCAGTTCTTC. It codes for CASSISGSIYNEQFF.

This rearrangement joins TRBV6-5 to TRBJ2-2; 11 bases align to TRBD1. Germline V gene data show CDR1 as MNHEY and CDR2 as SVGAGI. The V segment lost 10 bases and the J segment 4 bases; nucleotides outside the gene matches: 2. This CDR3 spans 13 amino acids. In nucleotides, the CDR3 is TGTGCCATCGGGACAGGGGGCACCGGGGAGCTGTTTTTT. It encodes CAIGTGGTGELFF.

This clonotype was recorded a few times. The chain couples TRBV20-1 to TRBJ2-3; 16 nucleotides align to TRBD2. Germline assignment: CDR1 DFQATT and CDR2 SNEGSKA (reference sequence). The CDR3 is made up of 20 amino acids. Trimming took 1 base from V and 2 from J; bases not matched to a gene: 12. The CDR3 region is CSARGGTSGGAVGITDTQYF. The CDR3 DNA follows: TGCAGTGCTAGAGGGGGGACTAGCGGGGGGGCAGTGGGGATCACAGATACGCAGTATTTT.

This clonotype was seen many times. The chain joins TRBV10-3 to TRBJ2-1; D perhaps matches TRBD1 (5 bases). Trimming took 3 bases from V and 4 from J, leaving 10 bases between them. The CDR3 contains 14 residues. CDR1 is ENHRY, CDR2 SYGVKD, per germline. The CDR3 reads CAISDGATYNEQFF. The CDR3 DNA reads TGTGCCATCAGTGATGGGGCCACTTACAATGAGCAGTTCTTC.

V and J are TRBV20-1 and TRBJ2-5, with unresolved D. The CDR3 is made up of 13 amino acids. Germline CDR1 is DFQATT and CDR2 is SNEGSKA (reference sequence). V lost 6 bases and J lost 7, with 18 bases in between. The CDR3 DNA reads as TGCAGTGCCCGCATTGGGTCGGTCGGGACCCAGTACTTC. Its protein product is CSARIGSVGTQYF.

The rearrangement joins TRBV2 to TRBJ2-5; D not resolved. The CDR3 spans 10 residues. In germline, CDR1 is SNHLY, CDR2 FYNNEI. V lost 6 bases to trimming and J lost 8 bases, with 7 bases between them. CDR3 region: CASSGTTQYF. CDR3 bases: TGTGCCAGCAGCGGTACAACCCAGTACTTC.

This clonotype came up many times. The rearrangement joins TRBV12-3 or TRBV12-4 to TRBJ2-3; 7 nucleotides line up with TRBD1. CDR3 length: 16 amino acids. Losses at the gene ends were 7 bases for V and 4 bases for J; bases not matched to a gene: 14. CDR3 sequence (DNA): TGTGCCAGCACCTCGAGAGGGACAGAATCACCAGATACGCAGTATTTT. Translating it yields CASTSRGTESPDTQYF.

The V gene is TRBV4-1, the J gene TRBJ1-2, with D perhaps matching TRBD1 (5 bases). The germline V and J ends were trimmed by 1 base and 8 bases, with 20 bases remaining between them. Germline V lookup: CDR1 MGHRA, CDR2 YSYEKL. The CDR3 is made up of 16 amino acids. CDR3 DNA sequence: TGCGCCAGCAGCCAAGGGGACGGAACCCTGAGGGAAGGCTACACCTTC. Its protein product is CASSQGDGTLREGYTF.

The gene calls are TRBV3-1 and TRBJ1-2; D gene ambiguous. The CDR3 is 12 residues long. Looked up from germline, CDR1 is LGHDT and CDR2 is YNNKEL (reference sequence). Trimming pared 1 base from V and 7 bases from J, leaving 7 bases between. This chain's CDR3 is CASSQVNVGYTF. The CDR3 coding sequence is TGTGCCAGCAGCCAAGTGAACGTTGGCTACACCTTC. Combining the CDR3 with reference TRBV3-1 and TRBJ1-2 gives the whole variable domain DTAVSQTPKYLVTQMGNDKSIKCEQNLGHDTMYWYKQDSKKFLKIMFSYNNKELIINETVPNRFSPKSPDKAHLNLHINSLELGDSAVYFCASSQVNVGYTFGSGTRLTVV.

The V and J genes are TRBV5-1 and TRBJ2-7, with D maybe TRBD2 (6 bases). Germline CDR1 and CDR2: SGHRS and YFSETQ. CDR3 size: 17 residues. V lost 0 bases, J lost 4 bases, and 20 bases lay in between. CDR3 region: CASSLGSRGFLIYEQYF. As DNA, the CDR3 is TGCGCCAGCAGCTTGGGATCACGGGGGTTTCTTATTTACGAGCAGTACTTC.

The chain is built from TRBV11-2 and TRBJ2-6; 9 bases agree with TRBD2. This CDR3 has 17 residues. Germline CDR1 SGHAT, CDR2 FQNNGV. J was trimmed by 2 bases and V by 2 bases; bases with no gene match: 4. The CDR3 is CASSLFPSGAGANVLTF. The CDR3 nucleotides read TGTGCCAGCAGCTTATTTCCTAGCGGGGCTGGGGCCAACGTCCTGACTTTC.

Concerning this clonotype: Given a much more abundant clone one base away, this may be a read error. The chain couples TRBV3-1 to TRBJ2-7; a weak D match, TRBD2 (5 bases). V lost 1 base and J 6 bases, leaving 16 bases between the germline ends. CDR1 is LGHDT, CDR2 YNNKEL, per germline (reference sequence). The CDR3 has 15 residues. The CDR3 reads CASSQGLTGLGEQYF. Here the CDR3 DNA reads TGTGCCAGCAGCCAAGGCTTGACGGGATTAGGCGAGCAGTACTTC.

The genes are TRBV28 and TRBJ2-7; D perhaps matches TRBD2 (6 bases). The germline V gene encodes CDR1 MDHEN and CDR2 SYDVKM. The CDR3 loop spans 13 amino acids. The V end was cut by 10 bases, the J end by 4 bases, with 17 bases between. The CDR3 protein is CATQRWRGYEQYF. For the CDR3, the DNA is TGTGCCACCCAGCGATGGAGGGGATACGAGCAGTACTTC.

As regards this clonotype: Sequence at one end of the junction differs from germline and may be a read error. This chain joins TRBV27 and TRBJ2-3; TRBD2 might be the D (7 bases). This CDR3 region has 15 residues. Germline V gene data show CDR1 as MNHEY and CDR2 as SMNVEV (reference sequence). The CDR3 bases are TGTGCCAGCACCTCAATCCGGGGGGCAGGAGATTCGCAGTATTTT. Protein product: CASTSIRGAGDSQYF.

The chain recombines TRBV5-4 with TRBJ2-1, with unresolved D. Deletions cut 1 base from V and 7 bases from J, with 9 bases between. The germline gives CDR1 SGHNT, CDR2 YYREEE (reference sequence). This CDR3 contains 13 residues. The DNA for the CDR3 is TGTGCCAGCAGCTTGTGGGGTTTTAATGAGCAGTTCTTC. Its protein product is CASSLWGFNEQFF.

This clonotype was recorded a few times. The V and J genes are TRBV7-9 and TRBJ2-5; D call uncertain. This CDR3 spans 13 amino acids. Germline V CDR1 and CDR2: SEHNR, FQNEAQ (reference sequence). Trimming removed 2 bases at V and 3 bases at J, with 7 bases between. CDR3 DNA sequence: TGTGCCAGCAGCTTAACCAACGAAGAGACCCAGTACTTC. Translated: CASSLTNEETQYF.

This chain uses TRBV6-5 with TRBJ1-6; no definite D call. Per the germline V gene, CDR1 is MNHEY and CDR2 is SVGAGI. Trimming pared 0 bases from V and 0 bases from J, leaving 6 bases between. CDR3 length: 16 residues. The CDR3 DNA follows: TGTGCCAGCAGTTACTCGAGTCCCTCCTATAATTCACCCCTCCACTTT. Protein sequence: CASSYSSPSYNSPLHF.